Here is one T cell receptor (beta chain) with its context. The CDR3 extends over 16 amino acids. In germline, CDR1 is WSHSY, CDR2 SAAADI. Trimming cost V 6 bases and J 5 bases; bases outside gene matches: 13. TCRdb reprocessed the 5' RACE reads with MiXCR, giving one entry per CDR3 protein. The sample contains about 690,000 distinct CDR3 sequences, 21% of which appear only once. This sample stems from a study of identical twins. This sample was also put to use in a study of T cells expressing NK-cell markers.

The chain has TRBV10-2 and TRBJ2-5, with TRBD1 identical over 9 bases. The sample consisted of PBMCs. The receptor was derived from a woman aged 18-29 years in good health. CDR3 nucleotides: TGCGCCAGCAGAAAACCGGGACAGGGTATTTCGGAGACCCAGTACTTC. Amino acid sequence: CASRKPGQGISETQYF.